This T cell receptor (beta chain) was recovered during a study of T cells after yellow fever vaccination. Study outcomes and limitations: Clonotype sharing between CD4 and CD8 compartments was small. FACS-sorted repertoires could harbor abundant contaminating bulk-population clonotypes. Peaking on day 5 versus 15, the secondary response was faster but weaker.

This clonotype has at least ten counts. No antigen is known for it. The TCR cDNA carried a universal primer site and UMIs from 5'RACE template switching. TCRdb ran MiXCR on the 5' RACE reads and lists one entry per CDR3 protein. Here the sample spans fewer than 450,000 distinct CDR3 sequences, approximately 10% being singletons. This CDR3 contains 14 residues. Trimming left V 6 bases short and J 2 bases short, with 11 bases between. Germline V lookup: CDR1 MNHNS, CDR2 SASEGT. Specimen: PBMCs, collected on the day of the first yellow fever vaccination. This receptor was obtained from a man aged 18 to 29 who received the YFV17D yellow fever vaccine. This chain uses TRBV6-1 with TRBJ2-1; possibly TRBD2 for D (6 bases). CDR3 protein: CASRAGRPYNEQFF. Written as DNA, the CDR3 is TGTGCCAGCAGAGCAGGGAGGCCCTACAATGAGCAGTTCTTC.